This T cell receptor beta chain originates from a study of T cells after yellow fever vaccination. TCRdb re-called the 5' RACE reads with MiXCR, one entry per CDR3 protein. This sample yields some 290,000 distinct CDR3 sequences, of which roughly 10% are seen a single time; 3% to 3.5% belongs to the top ten. The CDR3 sequence is 16 residues long. Germline CDR1 SGHVS, CDR2 FNYEAQ. Trimming took 6 bases from V and 6 from J, leaving 20 bases between them. This clonotype was seen a few times. The sequence was collected from a man between 18 and 35 years old who received the YFV17D yellow fever vaccine. Source: CD4+ T cells sorted from PBMCs, taken 45 days after the yellow fever booster vaccination. V gene TRBV7-6 combines with J gene TRBJ2-2; the D gene is possibly TRBD2 (6 bases). For the CDR3, the DNA is TGTGCCAGCAGGCTAGGGAGGCTAGGTTCTCCCGGGGAGCTGTTTTTT. It yields the protein CASRLGRLGSPGELFF.